The 27 T cell receptor beta chains below all came from one sample that was sequenced in a study of neurological immune-mediated disorders. MiXCR, applied by TCRdb to the 5' RACE reads, yields one record per CDR3 protein. The repertoire holds roughly 48,000 distinct CDR3 sequences, approximately 11% seen once, with approximately 10% in the top ten. Time point in this sample: longitudinal time-point 3. Sequencing was done on a sample of PBMCs. The receptors stem from a male donor with HTLV-1-associated myelopathy (HAM/TSP).

This clonotype was picked up many times. The J gene is TRBJ2-7, the V gene TRBV5-1; TRBD1 matches at 8 bases. Germline CDR1 is SGHRS and CDR2 is YFSETQ. After removal of 0 bases from V and 2 bases from J, the junction contained 4 bases not matched to a gene. The CDR3 spans 15 residues. The CDR3 region has the DNA TGCGCCAGCAGCTTGGAGGGACAGGCAACCTACGAGCAGTACTTC. It encodes CASSLEGQATYEQYF.

This clonotype was seen repeatedly, ten times or more. The chain is built from TRBV29-1 and TRBJ2-2, with no clear D. V dropped 5 bases and J dropped 2 bases, with 12 bases sitting between them. CDR1 SQVTM and CDR2 ANQGSEA come from the germline V gene. The CDR3 is 14 amino acids. In DNA form, the CDR3 reads TGCAGCGTTAGCCCCGGTTTTAACACCGGGGAGCTGTTTTTT. It translates to CSVSPGFNTGELFF.

This clonotype was recorded many times. This sequence joins TRBV29-1 and TRBJ2-1; tentatively, D is TRBD2 (5 bases). The CDR3 is 14 amino acids. Trimming left V 2 bases short and J 0 bases short, with 8 bases between. Germline assignment: CDR1 SQVTM and CDR2 ANQGSEA. The CDR3 reads CSVESRDSYNEQFF. Written as DNA, the CDR3 is TGCAGCGTTGAAAGCCGGGACTCCTACAATGAGCAGTTCTTC.

Of note for this clonotype: Compared with germline, one end of the junction differs, possibly owing to a read error. The chain has TRBV7-7 and TRBJ2-3; 8 bases are shared with TRBD1. The length of the CDR3 is 14 residues. Germline CDR1 is SSHAT and CDR2 is FNYEAQ (reference sequence). The CDR3 coding sequence is TGTGCCAGCTCCAGGACAGGGCTCACAAATACGCAGTATTTT. Residues: CASSRTGLTNTQYF.

This clonotype was seen repeatedly, ten times or more. The CDR3 DNA follows: TGCGCCAGCAGAACAGGGTTGGGCGAGCAGTACTTC. It codes for CASRTGLGEQYF. The chain joins TRBV5-1 to TRBJ2-7; tentative D call: TRBD1 (6 bases). In germline, CDR1 is SGHRS, CDR2 YFSETQ. The CDR3 extends over 12 amino acids. Trimming took 5 bases from V and 6 from J, leaving 12 bases between them.

This clonotype appeared many times. The chain employs TRBV28 and TRBJ2-5; D is possibly TRBD2 (7 bases). The CDR3 loop spans 13 amino acids. CDR1 and CDR2 from the germline V gene are MDHEN and SYDVKM. The V gene lost 8 bases and the J gene lost 3 bases, with 13 bases spanning the gap. CDR3 sequence (DNA): TGTGCCAGCTCCGAAGGGGGGGAAGAGACCCAGTACTTC. Translated, it gives CASSEGGEETQYF.

This clonotype was observed a handful of times. The chain links TRBV5-5 to TRBJ1-6; a weak D match, TRBD1 (6 bases). The V gene's germline CDR1 is SGHKS and CDR2 YYEKEE (reference sequence). The CDR3 is 16 residues long. Trimming removed 1 base from V and 11 bases from J, with 19 bases in between. The CDR3 coding sequence is TGTGCCAGCAGCTTGTTTAAGGGGCAGGGGTTGACACCCCTCCACTTT. Its translation: CASSLFKGQGLTPLHF.

In its sample, this clonotype was seen many times. An end of the junction does not agree with germline; a read error may underlie this. This sequence joins TRBV20-1 and TRBJ1-1; no clear D gene. The CDR3 covers 11 residues. The germline V gene encodes CDR1 DFQATT and CDR2 SNEGSKA (reference sequence). The CDR3 DNA reads TGCAGTGCTAGAGTGGACGGCGTTACTCTTTTT. Residues: CSARVDGVTLF.

This clonotype has a count of ten or more. The V call is TRBV5-1, the J call TRBJ2-1, with TRBD1 identical over 7 bases. In germline, CDR1 is SGHRS, CDR2 YFSETQ. Trimming cost V 4 bases and J 3 bases; bases outside gene matches: 4. CDR3 size: 14 residues. CDR3 coding DNA: TGCGCCAGCAGCCAGGGACAGAACTACAATGAGCAGTTCTTC. It encodes CASSQGQNYNEQFF.

This clonotype was seen many times. CDR3 residues: CASGTGGDGNTEAFF. CDR3 DNA sequence: TGTGCCAGCGGGACAGGGGGCGACGGGAACACTGAAGCTTTCTTT. This chain connects TRBV7-9 to TRBJ1-1, with 12 bases fitting TRBD1. The CDR3 spans 15 residues. CDR1 and CDR2 from the germline V gene are SEHNR and FQNEAQ (reference sequence). Germline trimming cut 8 bases from V and 1 base from J; bases unmatched to any gene: 5.

This clonotype showed up many times. The rearrangement joins TRBV5-1 to TRBJ2-1, with 9 bases identical to TRBD1. Looked up from germline, CDR1 is SGHRS and CDR2 is YFSETQ. This CDR3 has 15 residues. After removal of 0 bases from V and 6 bases from J, the junction contained 4 bases not matched to a gene. CDR3 loop: CASSLEGQGTNEQFF. Here the CDR3 DNA reads TGCGCCAGCAGCTTGGAGGGACAGGGTACCAATGAGCAGTTCTTC.

Many counts were recorded for this clonotype. The DNA for the CDR3 is TGTGCCAGCAGCCGCACGGGGGGGGGCAGTGAGTACTTC. It yields the protein CASSRTGGGSEYF. The chain has TRBV7-9 and TRBJ2-7, with TRBD2 identical over 8 bases. This CDR3 has 13 residues. Germline CDR1 reads SEHNR; CDR2 reads FQNEAQ (reference sequence). Losses at the gene ends were 5 bases for V and 11 bases for J; bases not matched to a gene: 11. The full variable domain, its missing parts supplied by reference TRBV7-9 and TRBJ2-7, is DTGVSQNPRHKITKRGQNVTFRCDPISEHNRLYWYRQTLGQGPEFLTYFQNEAQLEKSRLLSDRFSAERPKGSFSTLEIQRTEQGDSAMYLCASSRTGGGSEYFGPGTRLTVT.

In this sample, this clonotype turned up a few times. The gene calls are TRBV7-2 and TRBJ2-5; TRBD2 aligns across 7 bases. With 2 bases clipped from V and 2 bases from J, the junction kept 5 bases outside the gene matches. In germline, CDR1 is SGHTA, CDR2 FQGNSA. The CDR3 is 15 amino acids. CDR3 amino acids: CASSLPSGLQETQYF. The CDR3 DNA follows: TGTGCCAGCAGCTTACCTAGCGGTCTACAAGAGACCCAGTACTTC.

This clonotype was found many times. This chain uses TRBV6-6 with TRBJ2-4; D is possibly TRBD2 (6 bases). CDR1 is MNHNY, CDR2 SVGAGI, per germline (reference sequence). Trimming removed 7 bases from V and 0 bases from J, with 16 bases in between. This CDR3 has 16 residues. The CDR3 loop is CASTTRGTLAKNIQYF. The CDR3 DNA follows: TGTGCCAGCACCACACGGGGGACGCTAGCCAAAAACATTCAGTACTTC.

About this clonotype itself: A much larger clonotype is one base distant, so this may be a read error. J is TRBJ1-6 and V is TRBV3-1, with a possible D match to TRBD1 (6 bases). The CDR3 covers 16 residues. V lost 4 bases and J 7 bases, leaving 17 bases between the germline ends. CDR1 is LGHDT and CDR2 is YNNKEL in the germline V gene (reference sequence). CDR3 DNA sequence: TGTGCCAGCAGCCGAGAGCCCAGGGGTAGGAATTCACCCCTCCACTTT. As protein: CASSREPRGRNSPLHF.

This clonotype was detected ten times or more. The V and J genes are TRBV5-6 and TRBJ1-2; possible D gene TRBD1, 5 bases. The CDR3 length is 15 residues. The V end lost 0 bases, the J end lost 1 base, and 10 bases lay between the germline ends. The germline V gene has CDR1 SGHDT and CDR2 YYEEEE. The CDR3 DNA sequence: TGTGCCAGCAGCTTGGTGGGGGGAAGTAACTATGGCTACACCTTC. It encodes CASSLVGGSNYGYTF.

This clonotype appeared many times. The genes are TRBV6-6 and TRBJ1-3; perhaps TRBD1 as D (5 bases). Germline-derived CDR1 and CDR2 are MNHNY and SVGAGI (reference sequence). CDR3 length equals 15 residues. With 5 bases removed from V and 4 bases from J, the gap between germline ends came to 15 bases. CDR3 residues: CASSHNLGGGNTIYF. The CDR3 region has the DNA TGTGCCAGCAGTCACAACCTCGGGGGGGGAAACACCATATATTTT.

At least ten counts were recorded for this clonotype. V and J are TRBV20-1 and TRBJ2-3; TRBD1 agrees at 9 bases. J gave up 1 base and V 1 base, and 3 bases lay outside the gene matches. Germline V gene sequence: CDR1 DFQATT, CDR2 SNEGSKA (reference sequence). The CDR3 loop spans 15 amino acids. In DNA form, the CDR3 reads TGCAGTGCTAGAGGGGACAGGGTCGGCACAGATACGCAGTATTTT. Its protein is CSARGDRVGTDTQYF.

There are many counts of this clonotype. V is TRBV20-1 and J is TRBJ2-3; TRBD2 matches at 8 bases. The V gene's germline CDR1 is DFQATT and CDR2 SNEGSKA (reference sequence). This CDR3 region has 16 residues. V was clipped by 6 bases and J by 5 bases; unmatched bases: 16. This chain's CDR3 is CSASPPGRGAGDTQYF. CDR3 bases: TGCAGTGCCAGCCCCCCTGGGCGGGGGGCGGGAGATACGCAGTATTTT.

In its sample, this clonotype was seen many times. The chain combines TRBV5-6 with TRBJ1-6; 8 bases agree with TRBD1. J was trimmed by 1 base and V by 2 bases; bases with no gene match: 8. The CDR3 covers 18 residues. Germline CDR1 is SGHDT and CDR2 is YYEEEE. This CDR3 reads CASSFGQGARSYNSPLHF. In DNA, the CDR3 is TGTGCCAGCAGCTTCGGGCAGGGGGCGCGGTCCTATAATTCACCCCTCCACTTT. The variable domain in full, completed from reference TRBV5-6 and TRBJ1-6, reads DAGVTQSPTHLIKTRGQQVTLRCSPKSGHDTVSWYQQALGQGPQFIFQYYEEEERQRGNFPDRFSGHQFPNYSSELNVNALLLGDSALYLCASSFGQGARSYNSPLHFGNGTRLTVT.

This clonotype was counted ten times or more. The chain carries TRBV7-2 and TRBJ1-2; D might be TRBD1 (5 bases). From germline, CDR1 is SGHTA and CDR2 FQGNSA. Deletions cut 3 bases from V and 7 bases from J, with 9 bases between. The length of the CDR3 is 12 residues. DNA for the CDR3: TGTGCCAGCAGCTTTGGGGCTCGTGGCTACACCTTC. Translating it yields CASSFGARGYTF.

This clonotype occurred many times. The chain recombines TRBV28 with TRBJ1-5, with D unclear. V dropped 4 bases and J dropped 3 bases, with 10 bases sitting between them. Germline loops: CDR1 MDHEN, CDR2 SYDVKM. This CDR3 spans 14 amino acids. For the CDR3, the DNA is TGTGCCAGCAGTTCCGGGTCTTACAATCAGCCCCAGCATTTT. Translation: CASSSGSYNQPQHF.

This clonotype was recorded at least ten times. The rearrangement links TRBV14 to TRBJ2-6; D is perhaps TRBD2 (6 bases). Trimming took 2 bases from V and 0 from J, leaving 8 bases between them. The CDR3 has 16 amino acids. The germline gives CDR1 SGHDN, CDR2 FVKESK. As DNA, the CDR3 is TGTGCCAGCAGCCAACCGGGAGACTCTGGGGCCAACGTCCTGACTTTC. This encodes CASSQPGDSGANVLTF.

Many counts were recorded for this clonotype. The chain carries TRBV3-1 and TRBJ1-1; D not certain. The ends were cut back, 2 bases at V and 0 bases at J, with 10 bases in the middle. The length of the CDR3 is 15 residues. Germline CDR1 LGHDT, CDR2 YNNKEL (reference sequence). In nucleotides, the CDR3 is TGTGCCAGCAGCCAACAGCCCCCCATGAACACTGAAGCTTTCTTT. Protein: CASSQQPPMNTEAFF.

This clonotype was observed at least ten times. In DNA form, the CDR3 reads TGTGCCAGCAGCTTAGACGGGGGCGCTGGCTACACCTTC. Its protein product is CASSLDGGAGYTF. V is TRBV11-2 and J is TRBJ1-2; weak D call: TRBD1 (6 bases). The ends were cut back, 0 bases at V and 7 bases at J, with 9 bases in the middle. The CDR3 loop spans 13 amino acids. Germline V CDR1 and CDR2: SGHAT, FQNNGV.

Ten or more counts support this clonotype. The CDR3 region has the DNA TGTGCCATCAGTGAGCCTGAAAGGCCCGCCTATGGCTACACCTTC. Translated: CAISEPERPAYGYTF. The V call is TRBV10-3, the J call TRBJ1-2; unclear D gene. Trimming stripped 2 bases from V and 4 bases from J, with 14 bases between. The CDR3 has 15 residues. CDR1 is ENHRY, CDR2 SYGVKD, per germline.

This clonotype was picked up one time. Sequence at one end of the junction differs from germline and may be a read error. The chain recombines TRBV7-2 with TRBJ1-5; 9 bases fit TRBD1. The CDR3 is 14 amino acids. Germline V gives CDR1 SGHTA, CDR2 FQGNSA. Here the CDR3 reads CASSSDRGPQRQHF. In nucleotides, the CDR3 is TGTGCCAGCAGTTCGGACAGGGGACCTCAGCGCCAGCATTTT.